A single sample gave rise to the 9 T cell receptor beta chains below, sequenced in a study of shared clonotypes between healthy human individuals. The data were produced by immunoSEQ multiplex PCR, yet TCRdb's version contains in-frame clones alone and is incomplete. The sample includes 2 million or so clones, approximately 94% of them seen just once. Terminally differentiated effector memory CD45RA+ cells were excluded from the naive CD8 cells, which were CD45RO-negative and positively selected for CCR7. Sequenced sample: naive CD8+ T cells sorted from blood. The origin of the receptors is a man younger than 30 in good health.

This clone occurred once. This chain connects TRBV9 to TRBJ2-1, with D tentatively TRBD1 or TRBD2 (5 bases each). Trimming cost V 4 bases and J 4 bases, with 18 bases left between them. The CDR3 is 16 residues long. CDR1 SGDLS and CDR2 YYNGEE come from the germline V gene. The CDR3 loop is CASSYHRDRGYNEQFF. In DNA form, the CDR3 reads TGTGCCAGCAGCTACCACCGGGACCGCGGGTACAATGAGCAGTTCTTC.

V usage is TRBV5-1 and J usage is TRBJ2-3; 7 bases map to TRBD1. Trimming cost V 1 base and J 0 bases; bases outside gene matches: 5. Germline V lookup: CDR1 SGHRS, CDR2 YFSETQ. The CDR3 extends over 16 amino acids. The CDR3 region is CASSLKGAPSTDTQYF. The CDR3 DNA is TGCGCCAGCAGCTTGAAGGGGGCACCTAGCACAGATACGCAGTATTTT.

As for this clone: This sample includes further DNA sequences coding for the same CDR3. The chain recombines TRBV5-4 with TRBJ2-7; 7 nucleotides agree with TRBD1. Trimming took 4 bases from V and 2 from J; bases not matched to a gene: 3. Germline assignment: CDR1 SGHNT and CDR2 YYREEE (reference sequence). The CDR3 runs 13 residues. The CDR3 region has the DNA TGTGCCAGCAGCCCGGGACAGACCTACGAGCAGTACTTC. Amino acids: CASSPGQTYEQYF.

V is TRBV6-5 and J is TRBJ2-1, with a possible D match to TRBD2 (6 bases). This CDR3 has 14 amino acids. CDR1 is MNHEY, CDR2 SVGAGI, per germline. Trimming removed 4 bases from V and 8 bases from J, with 15 bases in between. Written as DNA, the CDR3 is TGTGCCAGCAGTTTTGGAGGAATAGCGGATGAGCAGTTCTTC. It is translated as CASSFGGIADEQFF.

The chain joins TRBV11-2 to TRBJ2-7; D gene uncertain. Trimming removed 4 bases from V and 5 bases from J, with 9 bases in between. The germline V gene encodes CDR1 SGHAT and CDR2 FQNNGV. The CDR3 is 12 residues long. CDR3 residues: CASSYGVHEQYF. CDR3 bases: TGTGCCAGCAGCTATGGAGTCCACGAGCAGTACTTC. Looking up the rest from reference TRBV11-2 and TRBJ2-7 gives the full variable domain: EAGVAQSPRYKIIEKRQSVAFWCNPISGHATLYWYQQILGQGPKLLIQFQNNGVVDDSQLPKDRFSAERLKGVDSTLKIQPAKLEDSAVYLCASSYGVHEQYFGPGTRLTVT.

This chain uses TRBV18 with TRBJ1-3; 9 bases fit TRBD1. The CDR3 contains 15 residues. With V trimmed by 5 bases and J by 0 bases, 2 bases remained unmatched. Per germline, CDR1 KGHSH and CDR2 LQKENI. The CDR3 protein is CASSETGGSGNTIYF. The CDR3 DNA follows: TGTGCCAGCTCAGAGACAGGGGGCTCTGGAAACACCATATATTTT.

About this clone itself: An end of the junction differs from the germline gene, which may be a read error. The chain recombines TRBV19 with TRBJ1-4; TRBD1 aligns across 7 bases. The CDR3 has 14 amino acids. Looked up from germline, CDR1 is LNHDA and CDR2 is SQIVND (reference sequence). The CDR3 DNA follows: TGTGCCGGTAGTCAGGGGACAGCTAATGAAAAACTGTTTTTT. This translates into CAGSQGTANEKLFF.

The V and J genes are TRBV28 and TRBJ2-7; D tentatively fits TRBD1 or TRBD2 (5 bases each). The germline V gene has CDR1 MDHEN and CDR2 SYDVKM. Trimming shortened V by 4 bases and J by 3 bases, and 13 bases separated the two germline ends. The length of the CDR3 is 14 residues. This chain's CDR3 is CASSSMGRDYEQYF. The CDR3 coding sequence is TGTGCCAGCAGTTCAATGGGACGGGACTACGAGCAGTACTTC.

The chain links TRBV29-1 to TRBJ1-3, with D hard to call. The germline V and J ends were trimmed by 5 bases and 2 bases, with 13 bases remaining between them. The CDR3 has 14 amino acids. Looked up from germline, CDR1 is SQVTM and CDR2 is ANQGSEA. Here the CDR3 reads CSVIPPGAGNTIYF. CDR3 coding DNA: TGCAGCGTTATCCCCCCGGGAGCTGGAAACACCATATATTTT.